One sample yielded the 19 T cell receptor beta chains listed below, sequenced in a study of blood T cell repertoires in COVID-19. Sequenced by immunoSEQ multiplex PCR; TCRdb stores in-frame clones only, minus some. The repertoire has approximately 110,000 clones, about 74% of them found once; the top ten carry over 5.5%. Sequencing input: peripheral blood. The receptor set was obtained from a man older than 75 with COVID-19, enrolled during active disease.

V usage is TRBV21-1 and J usage is TRBJ2-7; the DNA was not compared with TRBD2, the D call given in the table. TRBV21-1 has pseudogene status. There are 14 residues in the CDR3. The CDR3 DNA reads TGTGCCAGCAGCAAAGAGGCGGGAGGAGGAGAGCAGTACTTC. It is translated as CASSKEAGGGEQYF.

The gene calls are TRBV6-6 and TRBJ1-5, with no clear D. V was trimmed by 0 bases and J by 4 bases, leaving 7 bases between them. The CDR3 has 14 amino acids. The germline gives CDR1 MNHNY, CDR2 SVGAGI (reference sequence). The CDR3 nucleotides read TGTGCCAGCAGTTACTCGGGAGTTAATCAGCCCCAGCATTTT. Translation: CASSYSGVNQPQHF.

The chain employs TRBV6-4 and TRBJ2-7; 11 bases are a match to TRBD2. Germline V gene data show CDR1 as MRHNA and CDR2 as SNTAGT. V lost 5 bases, J lost 4 bases, and 7 bases stayed unmatched. The CDR3 is 15 residues long. Written as DNA, the CDR3 is TGTGCCAGCAGTTTAGCGGGAGGGCGAAGGTACGAGCAGTACTTC. It encodes CASSLAGGRRYEQYF.

The chain carries TRBV18 and TRBJ2-1; tentatively, D is TRBD2 (7 bases). Germline-derived CDR1 and CDR2 are KGHSH and LQKENI. The CDR3 contains 16 residues. Trimming pared 2 bases from V and 3 bases from J, leaving 14 bases between. The CDR3 is CASSPGGASGYNEQFF. For the CDR3, the DNA is TGTGCCAGCTCACCAGGGGGGGCTAGCGGCTACAATGAGCAGTTCTTC.

The genes are TRBV18 and TRBJ1-1; possibly TRBD1 for D (5 bases). V dropped 3 bases and J dropped 3 bases, with 11 bases sitting between them. Germline CDR1 is KGHSH and CDR2 is LQKENI. This CDR3 is 14 amino acids long. This chain's CDR3 is CASSPGGSYTEAFF. In DNA, the CDR3 is TGTGCCAGCTCACCGGGGGGATCGTACACTGAAGCTTTCTTT.

The rearrangement joins TRBV2 to TRBJ1-3, with D perhaps matching TRBD1 (5 bases). CDR1 is SNHLY and CDR2 is FYNNEI in the germline V gene. The CDR3 is made up of 14 amino acids. V lost 8 bases and J 0 bases, leaving 11 bases between the germline ends. DNA for the CDR3: TGTGCCAGCGCAGACAGTTCCTCTGGAAACACCATATATTTT. This encodes CASADSSSGNTIYF.

The CDR3 protein is CASSEGLAGATDTQYF. The CDR3 bases are TGTGCCAGCTCAGAAGGACTAGCGGGAGCAACAGATACGCAGTATTTT. V usage is TRBV18 and J usage is TRBJ2-3; 13 bases agree with TRBD2. Germline CDR1 reads KGHSH; CDR2 reads LQKENI. The CDR3 totals 16 residues. The V gene end was trimmed by 5 bases and the J gene end by 3 bases; junction bases not matched to a gene: 5.

The chain is built from TRBV24-1 and TRBJ2-5, with 7 bases that match TRBD1. The germline gives CDR1 KGHDR, CDR2 SFDVKD. The CDR3 contains 15 residues. Losses at the gene ends were 3 bases for V and 2 bases for J; bases not matched to a gene: 5. CDR3 protein: CATSDDVRGQETQYF. The DNA of the CDR3 is TGTGCCACCAGTGATGATGTCAGGGGGCAAGAGACCCAGTACTTC.

V and J are TRBV15 and TRBJ2-3; D is uncertain. V was pared by 1 base and J by 2 bases, with 7 bases between. This CDR3 contains 14 residues. Germline V gene data show CDR1 as LNHNV and CDR2 as YYDKDF (reference sequence). The CDR3 DNA sequence: TGTGCCACCAGCAGAGCTAGAAACACAGATACGCAGTATTTT. The encoded protein is CATSRARNTDTQYF.

This clone was recorded a few times. The gene calls are TRBV9 and TRBJ1-2; D gene unclear. Trimming removed 0 bases at V and 3 bases at J, with 12 bases between. The CDR3 loop spans 15 amino acids. Germline lookup yields CDR1 SGDLS and CDR2 YYNGEE. The CDR3 loop is CASSVDGRIDYGYTF. As DNA, the CDR3 is TGTGCCAGCAGCGTAGACGGGAGGATAGACTATGGCTACACCTTC.

The chain recombines TRBV19 with TRBJ1-6, with 8 bases identical to TRBD1. This CDR3 region has 16 residues. Germline-derived CDR1 and CDR2 are LNHDA and SQIVND (reference sequence). The trim removed 5 bases at V and 7 bases at J, leaving 10 bases unmatched. CDR3 protein: CASSPVGQGWNSPLHF. The CDR3 region has the DNA TGTGCCAGTAGTCCGGTTGGACAGGGTTGGAATTCACCCCTCCACTTT.

This chain uses TRBV28 with TRBJ1-1, with 8 nucleotides matching TRBD1. The CDR3 is made up of 15 amino acids. The ends lost 7 bases at V and 3 bases at J; junction bases unmatched: 10. Germline CDR1 is MDHEN and CDR2 is SYDVKM. The chain's CDR3 is CASTQGASSDTEAFF. The CDR3 DNA reads as TGTGCCAGCACCCAGGGGGCGTCCTCGGACACTGAAGCTTTCTTT.

In this sample, this clone turned up a few times. The rearrangement links TRBV3-1 (or the pseudogene TRBV3-2) to TRBJ2-7, with 10 nucleotides matching TRBD2. J was trimmed by 0 bases and V by 1 base; bases with no gene match: 3. This CDR3 contains 16 residues. Germline V lookup: CDR1 LGHDT, CDR2 YNNKEL (reference sequence). The CDR3 is CASSQVPSGSSYEQYF. For the CDR3, the DNA is TGTGCCAGCAGCCAAGTACCTAGCGGGAGCTCCTACGAGCAGTACTTC.

The chain joins TRBV28 to TRBJ1-5; no clear D. CDR1 is MDHEN, CDR2 SYDVKM, per germline. The CDR3 consists of 13 residues. V was pared by 3 bases and J by 4 bases, with 7 bases between. CDR3 sequence: CASSFFPNQPQHF. CDR3 DNA sequence: TGTGCCAGCAGTTTTTTTCCAAATCAGCCCCAGCATTTT.

The J gene is TRBJ2-7, the V gene TRBV19; 7 bases match TRBD1. V lost 5 bases and J lost 7; bases outside the gene matches: 8. CDR1 and CDR2 from the germline V gene are LNHDA and SQIVND (reference sequence). The CDR3 extends over 13 amino acids. CDR3 nucleotides: TGTGCCAGTAGTCTGGGACAGCCGGGGGAGCAGTACTTC. Its protein product is CASSLGQPGEQYF.

This chain connects TRBV11-3 to TRBJ1-1; D ambiguous. The V and J ends lost 5 bases and 6 bases respectively, with 13 bases between them. Germline CDR1 and CDR2: SGHNT and YENEEA. The length of the CDR3 is 13 residues. The DNA for the CDR3 is TGTGCCAGCAGCCGAACGGAGGAGGCTGAAGCTTTCTTT. This translates into CASSRTEEAEAFF.

This chain links TRBV5-1 with TRBJ1-1; 8 bases align to TRBD1. V lost 0 bases, J lost 11 bases, and 9 bases stayed unmatched. CDR1 SGHRS and CDR2 YFSETQ come from the germline V gene. CDR3 length: 14 residues. CDR3 coding DNA: TGCGCCAGCAGCTTGGAGGGCAGGGGGCTATCGGCTTTCTTT. Translation: CASSLEGRGLSAFF.

V and J are TRBV16 and TRBJ2-2; 9 bases are a match to TRBD1. The CDR3 spans 14 residues. Per the germline V gene, CDR1 is KGHSY and CDR2 is FQNENV. The ends lost 6 bases at V and 3 bases at J; junction bases unmatched: 2. CDR3 DNA sequence: TGTGCCAGCAGAGGACAGGGGCACACCGGGGAGCTGTTTTTT. Translating gives CASRGQGHTGELFF. Using reference TRBV16 and TRBJ2-2 for the parts outside the CDR3, the full variable domain is GEEVAQTPKHLVRGEGQKAKLYCAPIKGHSYVFWYQQVLKNEFKFLISFQNENVFDETGMPKERFSAKCLPNSPCSLEIQATKLEDSAVYFCASRGQGHTGELFFGEGSRLTVL.

This clone came up a few times. This rearrangement joins TRBV28 to TRBJ1-6, with a weak D call TRBD1 (6 bases). The germline V gene has CDR1 MDHEN and CDR2 SYDVKM. Trimming removed 6 bases from V and 7 bases from J, with 19 bases in between. The CDR3 loop spans 16 amino acids. CDR3 region: CASRPARGGLNSPLHF. The CDR3 DNA is TGTGCCAGCAGACCGGCACGGGGGGGGCTGAATTCACCCCTCCACTTT.